Following are 8 T cell receptor beta chains from one sample sequenced in a study of blood T cells in healthy people across ages. A second about 7 to 11 cycle PCR used barcoded and J-beta primers. TCRdb itself ran the 5' RACE reads through MiXCR, one entry per CDR3 protein. The profile shows about 1,400,000 distinct CDR3 sequences, approximately 60% of them singletons. Sequences were obtained from blood. The receptor source for this set is a man between 18 and 35 years old in good health.

The rearrangement joins TRBV4-1 to TRBJ2-1; 10 nucleotides match TRBD1. The CDR3 extends over 15 amino acids. The germline gives CDR1 MGHRA, CDR2 YSYEKL. V shed 1 base, J shed 6 bases, and the junction held 3 bases outside the gene matches. The CDR3 spells CASSQGDRGFNEQFF. Here the CDR3 DNA reads TGCGCCAGCAGCCAAGGGGACAGGGGTTTCAATGAGCAGTTCTTC.

This chain joins TRBV4-1 and TRBJ2-2, with 7 nucleotides matching TRBD1. CDR1 and CDR2 from the germline V gene are MGHRA and YSYEKL. The CDR3 consists of 16 residues. V shed 0 bases and J 1 base; nucleotides not matched to a gene: 2. The CDR3 DNA follows: TGCGCCAGCAGCCAAGAGTGGACAGGGAACACCGGGGAGCTGTTTTTT. Amino acids: CASSQEWTGNTGELFF.

This chain connects TRBV7-2 to TRBJ2-1, with TRBD2 identical over 9 bases. Germline CDR1 is SGHTA and CDR2 is FQGNSA. The CDR3 consists of 13 residues. The trim removed 9 bases at V and 5 bases at J, leaving 5 bases unmatched. CDR3 loop: CASSSSGNNEQFF. The CDR3 DNA is TGTGCCAGTTCCTCTAGCGGGAACAATGAGCAGTTCTTC.

The CDR3: CASSLRESFDEKLFF. CDR3 in DNA: TGTGCCAGCAGCTTAAGGGAGTCTTTTGACGAAAAACTGTTTTTT. The rearrangement joins TRBV7-9 to TRBJ1-4; D ambiguous. Trimming shortened V by 2 bases and J by 8 bases, and 15 bases separated the two germline ends. Germline V gives CDR1 SEHNR, CDR2 FQNEAQ (reference sequence). CDR3 length: 15 residues.

This clonotype has only a few counts. This chain connects TRBV12-3 or TRBV12-4 to TRBJ2-5; the match to TRBD2 covers 7 bases. J lost 2 bases, V lost 7 bases, and 7 bases had no gene match. The CDR3 loop spans 14 amino acids. The CDR3 is CASKPGRGQETQYF. CDR3 coding DNA: TGTGCCAGCAAACCAGGGCGGGGGCAAGAGACCCAGTACTTC.

The chain links TRBV20-1 to TRBJ1-2; D perhaps matches TRBD1 (5 bases). Trimming took off 0 bases at V and 7 bases at J, with 18 bases between the two ends. CDR3 length: 15 residues. Germline CDR1 is DFQATT and CDR2 is SNEGSKA (reference sequence). The CDR3, as DNA: TGCAGTGCTAGAGATAGACAGAGAATTAGCGGTGGCTACACCTTC. Translated, it gives CSARDRQRISGGYTF.

The chain is built from TRBV5-1 and TRBJ1-5, with TRBD1 matching over 8 bases. V shed 4 bases and J 7 bases; nucleotides not matched to a gene: 7. This CDR3 has 14 amino acids. Looked up from germline, CDR1 is SGHRS and CDR2 is YFSETQ. DNA of the CDR3: TGCGCCAGCAGCCCGGACAGGGACGGACAGCCCCAGCATTTT. It yields the protein CASSPDRDGQPQHF.

In this sample, this clonotype turned up a few times. The rearrangement joins TRBV3-1 to TRBJ2-7; 7 positions agree with TRBD1. CDR1 LGHDT and CDR2 YNNKEL come from the germline V gene (reference sequence). J lost 3 bases, V lost 4 bases, and 9 bases had no gene match. The CDR3 length is 15 residues. CDR3 nucleotides: TGTGCCAGCAGCCTCCGACAGGGTTCGGGCTACGAGCAGTACTTC. Protein: CASSLRQGSGYEQYF.